A selection of T cell receptor beta chains follows, all from one sample in a study of PD-L1 blockade in urothelial cancer. TCRdb's table, derived via immunoSEQ multiplex PCR, lists solely in-frame clones and lacks some. The sample includes roughly 30,000 clones, roughly 84% seen only once; the top ten take approximately 15%. This specimen was PBMCs, taken around atezolizumab (anti-PD-L1) treatment. These receptors originate from a man aged 55 to 70 with urothelial cancer. The CDR3 runs from the conserved cysteine through the conserved F or W. D genes are given only for firm matches. The listing skips clone size in some rows; elsewhere it reads once, few, many or a size class.

CDR3 DNA | CDR3 protein | D gene | clone size | J gene | V gene
TGCGCCAGCAGCCCGGAGGGGAACACCATATATTTT | CASSPEGNTIYF | NA | NA | TRBJ1-3 | TRBV5-1
TGCAGCGTGGCAGATTTGGGACTAGCGGGAGAGACCCAGTACTTC | CSVADLGLAGETQYF | TRBD2 | few | TRBJ2-5 | TRBV29-1
TGTGCCAGTAGTATAGGAACTAGCGGGAGGACAGATACGCAGTATTTT | CASSIGTSGRTDTQYF | TRBD2 | NA | TRBJ2-3 | TRBV19
TGTGCCAGTATACAGGGGTGGGATCAGCCCCAGCATTTT | CASIQGWDQPQHF | TRBD1 | NA | TRBJ1-5 | TRBV6-1
TGTGCCAGCCGCAGGGTTAGTGAAAAACTGTTTTTT | CASRRVSEKLFF | NA | few | TRBJ1-4 | TRBV2
TGTGCCAGCAGTCCGCAGGGGCACTATGGCTACACCTTC | CASSPQGHYGYTF | NA | NA | TRBJ1-2 | TRBV7-2
TGTGCCAGCAGTTACTCGGCTAGCACAGATACGCAGTATTTT | CASSYSASTDTQYF | NA | NA | TRBJ2-3 | TRBV6-6
TGTGCCAGCAGTTCCGATTATGGGACACTGAACACTGAAGCTTTCTTT | CASSSDYGTLNTEAFF | NA | NA | TRBJ1-1 | TRBV28
TGTGCCAGCATATATAGCGGACGTAGCACAGATACGCAGTATTTT | CASIYSGRSTDTQYF | NA | NA | TRBJ2-3 | TRBV2
TGTGCCAGTAGCTTGCTGGGACAGGGGGACGAGCAGTACTTC | CASSLLGQGDEQYF | TRBD1 | NA | TRBJ2-7 | TRBV19
TGTGCCAGCAGTTTAGTGGGACAGGGCTTCGAGCAGTACTTC | CASSLVGQGFEQYF | TRBD1 | NA | TRBJ2-7 | TRBV27
TGTGCCAGCTCGAGGGAGGGGCAGGAGACCCAGTACTTC | CASSREGQETQYF | TRBD2 | NA | TRBJ2-5 | TRBV5-8
TGTGCCAGCAGCTTACGCGGGACAGACTATGGCTACACCTTC | CASSLRGTDYGYTF | TRBD1 | NA | TRBJ1-2 | TRBV11-2
TGTGCCAGCATTAGGGGTCCGAACACTGAAGCTTTCTTT | CASIRGPNTEAFF | NA | NA | TRBJ1-1 | TRBV2
TGTGCCTGGAGGAAGGTGGGGAGGGAAAATCAGCCCCAGCATTTT | CAWRKVGRENQPQHF | NA | NA | TRBJ1-5 | TRBV30
TGTGCCAGCAGTGGGACTAGCACCGGGGAGCTGTTTTTT | CASSGTSTGELFF | TRBD2 | NA | TRBJ2-2 | TRBV6-4
TGTGCCAGCAGTGGTCAGGGGGCAGAAAGTTATGGCTACACCTTC | CASSGQGAESYGYTF | TRBD1 | NA | TRBJ1-2 | TRBV28
TGTGCCAGCAGAAGGACAGGGGGCTCCTACGAGCAGTACTTC | CASRRTGGSYEQYF | TRBD1 | few | TRBJ2-7 | TRBV27
TGCGCCAGCAGCTATACAGGGGGAAGCACAGATACGCAGTATTTT | CASSYTGGSTDTQYF | TRBD1 | NA | TRBJ2-3 | TRBV5-1
TGTGCCAGCTCCGGAGCGGGAGGGGACTACGAGCAGTACTTC | CASSGAGGDYEQYF | TRBD2 | NA | TRBJ2-7 | TRBV5-4
TGTGCCAGCAGTCTCACAGGGGGGAATGAGCAGTTCTTC | CASSLTGGNEQFF | TRBD1 | NA | TRBJ2-1 | TRBV6-1
TGTGCCAGCAGCCGGCAGGGGGCTAGGGAGACCCAGTACTTC | CASSRQGARETQYF | TRBD1 | NA | TRBJ2-5 | TRBV7-6
TGTGCCAGCAAGACAGTATCCTACGAGCAGTACTTC | CASKTVSYEQYF | NA | NA | TRBJ2-7 | TRBV14
TGTGCCATCAGTGAGTCGGGAGGAGCCGCCTACGAGCAGTACTTC | CAISESGGAAYEQYF | NA | NA | TRBJ2-7 | TRBV10-3
TGCGCCAGCAGCCTTATACGACAGGGTAGCAATCAGCCCCAGCATTTT | CASSLIRQGSNQPQHF | TRBD1 | NA | TRBJ1-5 | TRBV4-1
TGTGCCAGCAGTGATATCGGTCTCGAAAACACTGAAGCTTTCTTT | CASSDIGLENTEAFF | NA | NA | TRBJ1-1 | TRBV2
TGTGCCAGCAGCGGACCCGACAGCTCCTACGAGCAGTACTTC | CASSGPDSSYEQYF | NA | NA | TRBJ2-7 | TRBV5-4
TGTGCCAGTACACCGATCTCCTCTGGGGCCAACGTCCTGACTTTC | CASTPISSGANVLTF | NA | once | TRBJ2-6 | TRBV27
TGCAGTGTTCCTAGCGGAAACATTCAGTACTTC | CSVPSGNIQYF | TRBD2 | few | TRBJ2-4 | TRBV20-1
TGTGCCTGGAGAGCATCTTTGAACACTGAAGCTTTCTTT | CAWRASLNTEAFF | NA | few | TRBJ1-1 | TRBV30
TGTGCCAGCAGCCGGTCCCCAGCGGGGGGCTACACCTTC | CASSRSPAGGYTF | NA | NA | TRBJ1-2 | TRBV7-8
TGTGCCAGTAGTATCGAGGGTGGCGGCTACACCTTC | CASSIEGGGYTF | NA | NA | TRBJ1-2 | TRBV19
TGTGCCAGTAGTACCGCAGGAACGAACTATGGCTACACCTTC | CASSTAGTNYGYTF | NA | once | TRBJ1-2 | TRBV19
TGCAGCGTTGCTCAGAGCCTGGGGCCTGGCTACACCTTC | CSVAQSLGPGYTF | NA | NA | TRBJ1-2 | TRBV29-1
TGTGCCAGTAGTATAAATGTCGCTAGCGGGGCTGAGCAGTTCTTC | CASSINVASGAEQFF | TRBD2 | NA | TRBJ2-1 | TRBV19
TGCGCCAGCAGCGCCGGGGGGGTAGTTCAATTCAATGAGCAGTTCTTC | CASSAGGVVQFNEQFF | TRBD2 | NA | TRBJ2-1 | TRBV5-1
TGTGCCAGCTCACTCCGGACTAGCGGGAGAGGCACAGATACGCAGTATTTT | CASSLRTSGRGTDTQYF | TRBD2 | NA | TRBJ2-3 | TRBV18
TGTGCCAGCAGCTTAGCGAGGACTAGCGGGAGGCCGCGAGAGCAGTTCTTC | CASSLARTSGRPREQFF | TRBD2 | few | TRBJ2-1 | TRBV11-2
TGTGCCAGTCAATGGGGGGGGGACGACGAGCAGTACTTC | CASQWGGDDEQYF | TRBD2 | few | TRBJ2-7 | TRBV6-6
TGTGCCAGCATTAACACAGGGATAAATCAGCCCCAGCATTTT | CASINTGINQPQHF | NA | NA | TRBJ1-5 | TRBV28
TGTGCCAGCAGCACCGGTGGGGGGTCACCCTACGAGCAGTACTTC | CASSTGGGSPYEQYF | NA | NA | TRBJ2-7 | TRBV5-8
TGTGCCAGCAGCCTAAGTGGCCAAGAGACCCAGTACTTC | CASSLSGQETQYF | NA | NA | TRBJ2-5 | TRBV11-3
TGTGCCAGTACCTCAACCCCGTTCGGCGGTCAGCCCCAGCATTTT | CASTSTPFGGQPQHF | NA | NA | TRBJ1-5 | TRBV19
TGCGCCAGCAGAATCCAGACTAGCGGCAGGCTTTGGTATTTT | CASRIQTSGRLWYF | TRBD2 | NA | TRBJ2-3 | TRBV5-1
TGTGCCAGCAACCCGTCAGGGTCCTACGAGCAGTACTTC | CASNPSGSYEQYF | NA | NA | TRBJ2-7 | TRBV2
TGTGCCAGCTCGCGACAGTCAAACACTGAAGCTTTCTTT | CASSRQSNTEAFF | NA | NA | TRBJ1-1 | TRBV18
TGTGCCAGCAGTCCTAGCGGGAGCTATTATGAGCAGTTCTTC | CASSPSGSYYEQFF | TRBD2 | NA | TRBJ2-1 | TRBV28
TGTGCCACCACCCGGGAGGGAACCTACGAGCAGTACTTC | CATTREGTYEQYF | TRBD2 | NA | TRBJ2-7 | TRBV15
TGTGCCAGCAGGGGACAGGGAAGGTACTTC | CASRGQGRYF | TRBD1 | once | TRBJ2-7 | TRBV2
TGTGCCAGTAGTATTGGGACAGGGCAATACAATGAGCAGTTCTTC | CASSIGTGQYNEQFF | TRBD1 | NA | TRBJ2-1 | TRBV19